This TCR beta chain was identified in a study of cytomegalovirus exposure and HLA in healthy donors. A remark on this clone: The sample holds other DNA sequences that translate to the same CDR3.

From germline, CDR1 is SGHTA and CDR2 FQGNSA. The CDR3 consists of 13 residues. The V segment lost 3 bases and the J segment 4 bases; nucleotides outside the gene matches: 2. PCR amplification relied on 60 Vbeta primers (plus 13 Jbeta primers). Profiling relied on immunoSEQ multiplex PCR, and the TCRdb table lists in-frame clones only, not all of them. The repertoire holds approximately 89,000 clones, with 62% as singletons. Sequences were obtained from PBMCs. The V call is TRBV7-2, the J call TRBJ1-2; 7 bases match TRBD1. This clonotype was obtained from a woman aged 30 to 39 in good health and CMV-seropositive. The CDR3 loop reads CASSLSGGYGYTF. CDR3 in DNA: TGTGCCAGCAGCTTGTCAGGGGGCTATGGCTACACCTTC.